This T cell receptor (beta chain) was identified in a study of OX40 agonist ivuxolimab in advanced cancers. The CDR3 runs 13 residues. V lost 3 bases and J lost 7, with 8 bases in between. CDR1 and CDR2 from the germline V gene are SGDLS and YYNGEE. This clone has just one count. Clones were sequenced by immunoSEQ multiplex PCR, and TCRdb holds only the in-frame ones, with some missing. The top ten clones hold under 35% of a sample with under 50,000 clones, around 86% of them seen once. Cycle 7 day 1, cycle 4 day 1, and baseline were the timepoints at which blood was sampled. The chain joins TRBV9 to TRBJ1-6; D is undetermined. This receptor was obtained from an adult with an advanced solid tumor such as melanoma, head and neck, liver or kidney cancer. The sequencing here drew on CD4+ or CD8+ T cells sorted from blood, taken in a trial of the OX40 agonist ivuxolimab. The CDR3 loop is CASSATPNSPLHF. The CDR3, as DNA: TGTGCCAGCAGCGCGACTCCAAATTCACCCCTCCACTTT.